Below are 26 T cell receptor beta chains sequenced from a single sample in a study of shared clonotypes between healthy human individuals. The data were produced by immunoSEQ multiplex PCR, yet TCRdb's version contains in-frame clones alone and is incomplete. The profile covers over a million clones, with roughly 96% appearing a single time and over 1% taken by the ten largest. The sample taken for sequencing was naive CD4+ T cells sorted from blood. Subset noted: CD45RA+ positively selected. The source is a man aged 25 to 40 in good health.

In regard to this clone: At one of its ends the junction is not consistent with the germline gene, which may arise from a read error. This chain joins TRBV6-1 and TRBJ1-5; TRBD1 is a possible D gene (6 bases). Germline V CDR1 and CDR2: MNHNS, SASEGT. The CDR3 loop spans 15 amino acids. CDR3 region: CASSEAPGTHSRWFF. CDR3 nucleotides: TGTGCCAGCAGTGAAGCGCCGGGGACACATAGTAGGTGGTTTTTT.

The genes are TRBV7-8 and TRBJ2-1; 11 bases align to TRBD2. CDR1 and CDR2 from the germline V gene are SGHVS and FQNEAQ. This CDR3 has 18 residues. The ends lost 8 bases at V and 0 bases at J; junction bases unmatched: 12. CDR3 sequence reads: CASGKLAGDLSSYNEQFF. The CDR3 region has the DNA TGTGCCAGCGGAAAACTAGCGGGAGACTTGAGCTCCTACAATGAGCAGTTCTTC.

The chain carries TRBV11-3 and TRBJ2-5, with 15 bases that match TRBD2. V was clipped by 6 bases and J by 4 bases; unmatched bases: 6. CDR3 length: 16 residues. The V gene's germline CDR1 is SGHNT and CDR2 YENEEA. The CDR3 region is CASSTGLAGGPETQYF. The DNA for the CDR3 is TGTGCCAGCAGTACTGGACTAGCGGGAGGGCCAGAGACCCAGTACTTC.

This chain links TRBV14 with TRBJ2-1; TRBD2 is a possible D gene (6 bases). Germline V gene data show CDR1 as SGHDN and CDR2 as FVKESK. The CDR3 extends over 14 amino acids. The V end was cut by 5 bases, the J end by 5 bases, with 13 bases between. The CDR3 sequence: CASSARLGHNEQFF. In DNA form, the CDR3 reads TGTGCCAGCAGCGCCCGACTAGGACACAATGAGCAGTTCTTC.

This chain joins TRBV27 and TRBJ2-5, with a tentative D call TRBD1 (6 bases). Germline CDR1 is MNHEY and CDR2 is SMNVEV (reference sequence). V was clipped by 3 bases and J by 4 bases, with 12 bases between them. This CDR3 region has 14 residues. In DNA, the CDR3 is TGTGCCAGCAGTTTTGCTGGCAGGGGAGAGACCCAGTACTTC. Protein: CASSFAGRGETQYF.

The chain combines TRBV5-1 with TRBJ2-2; a possible D gene is TRBD2 (5 bases). Trimming left V 1 base short and J 4 bases short, with 11 bases between. This CDR3 region has 15 residues. CDR1 is SGHRS and CDR2 is YFSETQ in the germline V gene. The CDR3 spells CASSLRTGSTGELFF. In DNA, the CDR3 is TGCGCCAGCAGCTTGAGAACGGGGTCCACCGGGGAGCTGTTTTTT.

CDR3 residues: CSVAEREIDEQFF. In DNA, the CDR3 is TGCAGCGTTGCGGAGCGGGAGATCGATGAGCAGTTCTTC. The genes are TRBV29-1 and TRBJ2-1; 8 bases line up with TRBD2. The CDR3 is 13 residues long. The J segment lost 8 bases and the V segment lost 4 bases, leaving 7 bases of the junction unmatched. Germline V gene sequence: CDR1 SQVTM, CDR2 ANQGSEA.

This clone was counted once. This chain joins TRBV15 and TRBJ2-7; TRBD1 agrees at 8 bases. V trimming: 3 bases; J trimming: 8 bases; junction bases outside the gene matches: 12. Germline-derived CDR1 and CDR2 are LNHNV and YYDKDF (reference sequence). The CDR3 spans 15 residues. The CDR3 loop is CATSSRDRPWGKQYF. The CDR3 DNA reads TGTGCCACCAGCAGTCGGGACAGGCCCTGGGGGAAGCAGTACTTC. The complete variable domain, with remaining parts taken from reference TRBV15 and TRBJ2-7, reads DAMVIQNPRYQVTQFGKPVTLSCSQTLNHNVMYWYQQKSSQAPKLLFHYYDKDFNNEADTPDNFQSRRPNTSFCFLDIRSPGLGDTAMYLCATSSRDRPWGKQYFGPGTRLTVT.

The chain joins TRBV5-1 to TRBJ2-1, with 15 bases fitting TRBD2. The V segment lost 4 bases and the J segment 9 bases; nucleotides outside the gene matches: 8. This CDR3 contains 16 residues. Germline CDR1 and CDR2: SGHRS and YFSETQ. CDR3 loop: CASSPRTSGRAGEQFF. The CDR3 bases are TGCGCCAGCAGCCCCCGGACTAGCGGGAGGGCCGGTGAGCAGTTCTTC.

The chain is built from TRBV28 and TRBJ1-5; maybe TRBD1 (5 bases). Per germline, CDR1 MDHEN and CDR2 SYDVKM. Trimming left V 1 base short and J 1 base short, with 11 bases between. The CDR3 runs to 16 residues. This chain's CDR3 is CASSLSGAGSNQPQHF. The CDR3 DNA follows: TGTGCCAGCAGTTTATCTGGGGCTGGGAGCAATCAGCCCCAGCATTTT.

The CDR3 is CASTYPGTQYF. The DNA of the CDR3 is TGTGCCAGCACCTACCCGGGGACCCAGTACTTC. The chain combines TRBV6-1 with TRBJ2-5; D remains unclear. There are 11 residues in the CDR3. From germline, CDR1 is MNHNS and CDR2 SASEGT. V lost 7 bases and J lost 7, with 10 bases in between.

V and J are TRBV29-1 and TRBJ2-6; 9 positions agree with TRBD1. This CDR3 spans 16 amino acids. V lost 3 bases to trimming and J lost 4 bases; unmatched junction nucleotides: 7. CDR1 and CDR2 (germline): SQVTM, ANQGSEA. The CDR3 loop reads CSVEGTGFLGANVLTF. CDR3 DNA sequence: TGCAGCGTTGAGGGGACAGGGTTCTTGGGGGCCAACGTCCTGACTTTC.

The CDR3 reads CASSLSLRDQQYF. In nucleotides, the CDR3 is TGTGCCAGCAGCCTCAGCCTCCGGGATCAACAGTATTTT. The chain links TRBV11-1 to TRBJ2-3, with a tentative D call TRBD2 (5 bases). V dropped 5 bases and J dropped 12 bases, with 18 bases sitting between them. Germline values: CDR1 SGHAT, CDR2 FQDESV (reference sequence). The CDR3 is 13 amino acids.

This clone was detected only once. V usage is TRBV28 and J usage is TRBJ1-5, with TRBD1 as a possible D gene (5 bases). Deletions cut 8 bases from V and 4 bases from J, with 18 bases between. The length of the CDR3 is 15 residues. The germline V gene has CDR1 MDHEN and CDR2 SYDVKM. The CDR3 DNA reads TGTGCCAGCGGCCGGGGGGGAGGGGAAAATCAGCCCCAGCATTTT. It encodes CASGRGGGENQPQHF.

The chain combines TRBV25-1 with TRBJ2-7; tentatively, D is TRBD1 (6 bases). Germline V gives CDR1 MGHDK, CDR2 SYGVNS. This CDR3 is built from 14 residues. Deletions cut 3 bases from V and 1 base from J, with 10 bases between. The CDR3 loop is CASSDPTGSYEQYF. The CDR3 nucleotides read TGTGCCAGCAGTGACCCGACAGGTTCCTACGAGCAGTACTTC.

As concerns this clone: The identical CDR3 is also encoded by other nucleotide sequences in the sample. DNA for the CDR3: TGTGCCAGCAGTTTTTCATCAACCTACGAGCAGTACTTC. It codes for CASSFSSTYEQYF. The chain carries TRBV28 and TRBJ2-7; the D is unclear. The CDR3 spans 13 residues. CDR1 is MDHEN and CDR2 is SYDVKM in the germline V gene. V was shortened by 3 bases and J by 2 bases, with 8 bases between the two germline ends.

The chain recombines TRBV25-1 with TRBJ2-3, with 10 bases identical to TRBD2. Germline CDR1 and CDR2: MGHDK and SYGVNS. The CDR3 totals 17 residues. With V trimmed by 3 bases and J by 1 base, 7 bases remained unmatched. Here the CDR3 DNA reads TGTGCCAGCAGTGATCAAGCGGGAGGGCCAGGCACAGATACGCAGTATTTT. Translating it yields CASSDQAGGPGTDTQYF.

Of note for this clone: The sample carries other DNA sequences with the same CDR3. The V gene is TRBV6-1, the J gene TRBJ1-1, with a weak D call TRBD1 (6 bases). CDR3 length: 13 residues. CDR1 and CDR2 (germline): MNHNS, SASEGT. V was shortened by 6 bases and J by 2 bases, with 10 bases between the two germline ends. CDR3 loop: CASRGQLNTEAFF. The CDR3 DNA is TGTGCCAGCAGAGGACAGCTTAACACTGAAGCTTTCTTT.

V usage is TRBV15 and J usage is TRBJ2-3; D perhaps matches TRBD1 (6 bases). Germline lookup yields CDR1 LNHNV and CDR2 YYDKDF (reference sequence). CDR3 size: 13 residues. The ends were cut back, 8 bases at V and 0 bases at J, with 9 bases in the middle. The CDR3, as DNA: TGTGCCACCGGACAGCCTAGCACAGATACGCAGTATTTT. Residues: CATGQPSTDTQYF.

CDR3 in amino acids: CASSQGLAGETQYF. The CDR3 DNA reads TGCGCCAGCAGCCAGGGACTAGCGGGAGAGACCCAGTACTTC. This rearrangement joins TRBV4-3 to TRBJ2-5; 12 positions match TRBD2. In germline, CDR1 is LGHNA, CDR2 YSLEER. V shed 3 bases and J 4 bases; nucleotides not matched to a gene: 0. CDR3 length: 14 residues.

The genes are TRBV28 and TRBJ2-3; no clear D. The CDR3 is 11 amino acids. V lost 3 bases and J 2 bases, leaving 0 bases between the germline ends. CDR1 is MDHEN and CDR2 is SYDVKM in the germline V gene. In DNA form, the CDR3 reads TGTGCCAGCAGTTTCACAGATACGCAGTATTTT. Translation: CASSFTDTQYF.

The rearrangement uses TRBV5-1 and TRBJ2-7; tentatively, D is TRBD2 (5 bases). The CDR3 is made up of 15 amino acids. V lost 0 bases and J 6 bases, leaving 16 bases between the germline ends. Germline assignment: CDR1 SGHRS and CDR2 YFSETQ. CDR3 sequence: CASSLGGSLYGEQYF. DNA of the CDR3: TGCGCCAGCAGCTTGGGAGGGTCCTTATACGGCGAGCAGTACTTC. Supplemented by reference TRBV5-1 and TRBJ2-7, the full variable domain reads KAGVTQTPRYLIKTRGQQVTLSCSPISGHRSVSWYQQTPGQGLQFLFEYFSETQRNKGNFPGRFSGRQFSNSRSEMNVSTLELGDSALYLCASSLGGSLYGEQYFGPGTRLTVT.

The CDR3 loop is CATSLRGTGSTGELFF. As DNA, the CDR3 is TGTGCCACTTCCCTCAGGGGGACAGGTTCCACCGGGGAGCTGTTTTTT. The chain has TRBV19 and TRBJ2-2; 8 bases are a match to TRBD1. In germline, CDR1 is LNHDA, CDR2 SQIVND (reference sequence). There are 16 residues in the CDR3. The J segment lost 4 bases and the V segment lost 10 bases, leaving 14 bases of the junction unmatched.

The chain joins TRBV9 to TRBJ1-3, with D uncertain. Per the germline V gene, CDR1 is SGDLS and CDR2 is YYNGEE. V was shortened by 0 bases and J by 2 bases, with 6 bases between the two germline ends. There are 14 residues in the CDR3. The CDR3 is CASSVESAGNTIYF. The CDR3 DNA reads TGTGCCAGCAGCGTAGAGTCGGCTGGAAACACCATATATTTT.

The CDR3 is CASSTTSLPYNEQFF. CDR3 sequence (DNA): TGTGCCAGCAGTACGACTAGCCTGCCCTACAATGAGCAGTTCTTC. The chain carries TRBV6-1 and TRBJ2-1; 7 bases are shared with TRBD2. The J segment lost 2 bases and the V segment lost 5 bases, leaving 6 bases of the junction unmatched. Per germline, CDR1 MNHNS and CDR2 SASEGT. This CDR3 region has 15 residues.

CDR3: CASSPPRGPQHF. In DNA, the CDR3 is TGTGCCAGCAGTCCCCCCCGGGGGCCCCAGCATTTT. The J gene is TRBJ1-5, the V gene TRBV28; D not resolved. Germline assignment: CDR1 MDHEN and CDR2 SYDVKM. The V end was cut by 5 bases, the J end by 9 bases, with 11 bases between. This CDR3 contains 12 residues.